This TCR beta chain was sequenced for a study of cytomegalovirus exposure and HLA in healthy donors. The data were produced by immunoSEQ multiplex PCR, yet TCRdb's version contains in-frame clones alone and is incomplete. The repertoire holds about 240,000 clones, with 75% to 90% as singletons. The germline V and J ends were trimmed by 3 bases and 3 bases, with 6 bases remaining between them. The CDR3 length is 13 residues. The germline gives CDR1 SNHLY, CDR2 FYNNEI. As for this clone: Its antigen is currently unknown.

Study-wide results and caveats: Most TCRs appeared rarely, but some public TCRs recurred in many donors.

This chain connects TRBV2 to TRBJ1-3; D might be TRBD1 (6 bases). This receptor was taken from a woman in her 30s in good health and CMV-seropositive. The sequenced sample consisted of PBMCs. CDR3 DNA sequence: TGTGCCAGCAGTGAGGACAGTGGAAACACCATATATTTT. Translation: CASSEDSGNTIYF.